This T cell receptor beta chain was found in a study of blood T cell repertoires in COVID-19. In the study overall: There were acute and convalescent COVID-19 samples, and they came from the United States, Italy and Spain.

Original processing notes: Quantification of nucleated cells was approximated via reference gene primer amplification. Assay: immunoSEQ multiplex PCR; the TCRdb copy retains only in-frame clones and omits some. From that table come the V and J calls and clone size; the DNA was used to work out D and trimming. The sample consists of 57,000 or so clones, 65% to 85% of them appearing once. Germline lookup yields CDR1 ENHRY and CDR2 SYGVKD. The CDR3 has 14 amino acids. V lost 5 bases, J lost 7 bases, and 6 bases stayed unmatched. The sequencing input was peripheral blood. The clonotype originates from a woman older than 75 with active or convalescent COVID-19. The V call is TRBV10-3, the J call TRBJ2-7; TRBD2 aligns across 12 bases. CDR3 protein: CAISNLAGGMEQYF. The CDR3 DNA follows: TGTGCCATCAGTAATCTAGCGGGGGGGATGGAGCAGTACTTC.